A selection of T cell receptor beta chains follows, all from one sample in a study of shared clonotypes between healthy human individuals. The repertoire was sequenced with immunoSEQ multiplex PCR; TCRdb's copy has only in-frame clones and lacks some. The sample carries over a million clones, under 99% recorded once. Sequences were obtained from naive CD4+ T cells sorted from blood. The receptors were sampled from a man aged 30 to 45 in good health. The CDR3 runs from the conserved cysteine through the conserved F or W. D genes are given only for firm matches. The size entry is marked missing in some rows and otherwise reads once, few, many or a size class.

D gene | clone size | J gene | CDR3 length | V gene | CDR3 protein | CDR3 DNA
. | . | TRBJ1-2 | 16 | TRBV7-9 | CASSLSTNRVFAGYTF | TGTGCCAGCAGCCTATCAACCAACAGGGTCTTCGCGGGCTACACCTTC
. | . | TRBJ2-1 | 15 | TRBV5-6 | CASSSPGTDYNEQFF | TGTGCCAGCAGCTCGCCGGGTACGGATTACAATGAGCAGTTCTTC
TRBD1 | . | TRBJ2-7 | 15 | TRBV6-5 | CASRGTGGAAGEQYF | TGTGCCAGCAGGGGTACAGGGGGCGCGGCAGGCGAGCAGTACTTC
. | . | TRBJ1-1 | 12 | TRBV28 | CASSLLGTEAFF | TGTGCCAGCAGTTTATTAGGCACTGAAGCTTTCTTT
. | . | TRBJ2-4 | 13 | TRBV7-2 | CASTREAKNIQYF | TGTGCCAGCACCCGAGAAGCCAAAAACATTCAGTACTTC
. | . | TRBJ2-3 | 14 | TRBV5-1 | CASSSRQGTDTQYF | TGCGCCAGCAGCTCCCGACAGGGCACAGATACGCAGTATTTT
. | . | TRBJ2-2 | 14 | TRBV7-3 | CASSLGLPTGELFF | TGTGCCAGCAGCTTAGGACTTCCCACCGGGGAGCTGTTTTTT
TRBD1 | . | TRBJ2-7 | 14 | TRBV28 | CASSLHDGQGKQYF | TGTGCCAGCAGTTTACACGACGGACAGGGAAAGCAGTACTTC
TRBD2 | . | TRBJ2-1 | 15 | TRBV5-4 | CASSISSGSYNEQFF | TGTGCCAGCAGTATCAGTAGCGGGTCTTACAATGAGCAGTTCTTC
TRBD2 | . | TRBJ2-7 | 15 | TRBV19 | CASSMDSGSSYEQYF | TGTGCCAGTAGTATGGACAGCGGGAGCTCCTACGAGCAGTACTTC
. | . | TRBJ1-1 | 14 | TRBV30 | CAWSHRDPNTEAFF | TGTGCCTGGAGCCACCGGGACCCGAACACTGAAGCTTTCTTT
. | . | TRBJ2-1 | 13 | TRBV5-1 | CASSLNFGDEQFF | TGCGCCAGCAGCTTGAACTTCGGCGATGAGCAGTTCTTC
. | . | TRBJ2-3 | 13 | TRBV5-1 | CASSSQGTDTQYF | TGCGCCAGCAGCTCGCAGGGCACAGATACGCAGTATTTT
TRBD1 | . | TRBJ2-7 | 15 | TRBV11-2 | CASSFDGQGDYEQYF | TGTGCCAGCAGCTTCGACGGACAGGGGGATTACGAGCAGTACTTC
. | once | TRBJ2-2 | 15 | TRBV7-9 | CATTAGTVNTGELFF | TGTGCCACCACTGCCGGGACTGTCAACACCGGGGAGCTGTTTTTT
TRBD1 | . | TRBJ1-4 | 17 | TRBV11-2 | CASRLPKTGTGNEKLFF | TGTGCCAGCAGACTCCCGAAGACCGGGACAGGTAATGAAAAACTGTTTTTT
TRBD2 | . | TRBJ2-1 | 14 | TRBV6-1 | CASSVRTRRDEQFF | TGTGCCAGCAGTGTTCGGACTAGGAGAGATGAGCAGTTCTTC
. | . | TRBJ2-3 | 14 | TRBV18 | CASSPIGVADTQYF | TGTGCCAGCTCACCAATTGGGGTGGCAGATACGCAGTATTTT
. | . | TRBJ2-5 | 13 | TRBV5-5 | CASSLPRKETQYF | TGTGCCAGCAGCCTCCCCCGGAAAGAGACCCAGTACTTC
TRBD2 | . | TRBJ2-1 | 11 | TRBV7-3 | CASGRGNEQFF | TGTGCCAGCGGGCGGGGGAATGAGCAGTTCTTC
. | . | TRBJ1-4 | 13 | TRBV11-3 | CASSLDRWSKLFF | TGTGCCAGCAGCTTAGATCGCTGGTCTAAACTGTTTTTT
. | . | TRBJ2-3 | 17 | TRBV5-5 | CASSLDLGRASTDTQYF | TGTGCCAGCAGCTTAGATTTAGGCAGGGCTAGCACAGATACGCAGTATTTT
TRBD1 | once | TRBJ2-7 | 15 | TRBV11-2 | CASSSPGTGTSEQYF | TGTGCCAGCAGCTCTCCCGGGACAGGGACTTCCGAGCAGTACTTC
. | . | TRBJ1-5 | 14 | TRBV2 | CASQSQGADQPQHF | TGTGCCAGCCAATCCCAAGGGGCCGATCAGCCCCAGCATTTT
. | . | TRBJ1-1 | 17 | TRBV5-1 | CASSLSPGGDGNTEAFF | TGCGCCAGCAGCTTGAGCCCCGGGGGGGACGGAAACACTGAAGCTTTCTTT
. | . | TRBJ2-7 | 15 | TRBV19 | CASSIALGQNYEQYF | TGTGCCAGTAGTATAGCTCTTGGACAGAACTACGAGCAGTACTTC
. | once | TRBJ2-1 | 13 | TRBV5-4 | CASSWPHYNEQFF | TGTGCCAGCAGCTGGCCACACTACAATGAGCAGTTCTTC